This T cell receptor (beta chain) was documented in a study of T cells after yellow fever vaccination. Study details: It was SMART-Seq v4 Ultra Low Input that prepared the fractions with low cell numbers. Overall study findings and caveats: The booster saw the reappearance of most primary-vaccination clones (nearly 98% CD4, around 88% CD8).

The CDR3 loop spans 15 amino acids. In making TCR cDNA, 5'RACE template switching added a universal primer site and UMIs to it. TCRdb itself ran the 5' RACE reads through MiXCR, one entry per CDR3 protein. The sample shows hundreds of thousands of distinct CDR3 sequences, roughly 4.3% of them seen only once. This clonotype was recorded a few times. Its specificity is unknown. V usage is TRBV21-1 and J usage is TRBJ2-2; the table assigns TRBD1, which was not confirmed against the DNA. TRBV21-1 is a recognized pseudogene. The sample was PBMCs, taken 5 days after the yellow fever booster vaccination. The sequence came from a man between 18 and 35 years old who received the YFV17D yellow fever vaccine. CDR3 nucleotide sequence: TGTGCCAGCAGCAAATGCCGACAGGACACCGGGGAGCTGTTTTTT. Translating gives CASSKCRQDTGELFF.